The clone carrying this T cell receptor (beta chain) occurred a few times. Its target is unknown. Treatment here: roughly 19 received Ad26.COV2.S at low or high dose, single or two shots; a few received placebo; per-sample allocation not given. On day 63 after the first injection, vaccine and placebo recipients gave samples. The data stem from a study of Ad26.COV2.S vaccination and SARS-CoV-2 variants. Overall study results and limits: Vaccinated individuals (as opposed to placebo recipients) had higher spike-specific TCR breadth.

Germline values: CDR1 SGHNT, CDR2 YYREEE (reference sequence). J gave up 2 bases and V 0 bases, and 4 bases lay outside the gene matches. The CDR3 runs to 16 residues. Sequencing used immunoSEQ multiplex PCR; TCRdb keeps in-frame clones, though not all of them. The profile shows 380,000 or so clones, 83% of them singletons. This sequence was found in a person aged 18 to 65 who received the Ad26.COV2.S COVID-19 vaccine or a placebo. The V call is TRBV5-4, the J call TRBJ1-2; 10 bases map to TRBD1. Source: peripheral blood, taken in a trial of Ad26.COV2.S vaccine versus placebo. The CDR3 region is CASSLGGGQGNYGYTF. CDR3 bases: TGTGCCAGCAGCTTGGGAGGGGGACAGGGGAACTATGGCTACACCTTC.